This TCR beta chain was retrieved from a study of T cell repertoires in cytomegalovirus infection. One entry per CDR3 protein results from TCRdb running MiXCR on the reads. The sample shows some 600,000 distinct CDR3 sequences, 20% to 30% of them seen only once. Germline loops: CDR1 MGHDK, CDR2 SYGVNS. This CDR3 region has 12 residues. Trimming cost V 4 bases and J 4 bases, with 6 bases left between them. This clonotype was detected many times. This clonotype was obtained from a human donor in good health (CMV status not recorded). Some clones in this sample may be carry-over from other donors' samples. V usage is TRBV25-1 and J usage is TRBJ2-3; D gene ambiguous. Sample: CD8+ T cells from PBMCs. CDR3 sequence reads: CASSGLPDTQYF. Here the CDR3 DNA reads TGTGCCAGCAGTGGATTGCCAGATACGCAGTATTTT. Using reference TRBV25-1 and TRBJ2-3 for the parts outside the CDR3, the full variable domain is EADIYQTPRYLVIGTGKKITLECSQTMGHDKMYWYQQDPGMELHLIHYSYGVNSTEKGDLSSESTVSRIRTEHFPLTLESARPSHTSQYLCASSGLPDTQYFGPGTRLTVL.